Here is one TCR beta chain with its context. This CDR3 is built from 19 residues. V dropped 0 bases and J dropped 3; count of bases not matched to a gene: 12. With 60 Vbeta and 13 Jbeta primers, the PCR was carried out. The repertoire was sequenced with immunoSEQ multiplex PCR; TCRdb's copy has only in-frame clones and lacks some. The sample has under 200,000 clones, approximately 67% seen once. This specimen belongs to a study of cytomegalovirus exposure and HLA in healthy donors. About the research overall: Most genotyped donors, about four fifths of more than 300, had Caucasian-associated genetic ancestry.

This chain links TRBV23-1 with TRBJ2-2; TRBD1 aligns across 8 bases. TRBV23-1 is an open reading frame, and its role is uncertain. The source material was PBMCs. The clonotype originates from a woman in her late teens or twenties in good health and CMV-seropositive. The CDR3 loop reads CASSQSLGADRVDTGELFF. For the CDR3, the DNA is TGCGCCAGCAGTCAATCACTGGGAGCGGACAGGGTAGACACCGGGGAGCTGTTTTTT.